This T cell receptor beta chain was identified in a study of T cells after posttransplantation cyclophosphamide. This clone was picked up many times. The target antigen is unknown. This related bone marrow graft donor gave peripheral blood on the day of marrow donation. Only in-frame clones appear in the TCRdb table, and some are missing; sequencing was by immunoSEQ multiplex PCR. The table lists fewer than 35,000 clones, with no singletons. General study results and limits: Donor CD8+ memory clones often dominated recipient blood repertoires at later times. Tissue-infiltrating T cells from skin or gut overlapped little with blood T cells.

From germline, CDR1 is MNHNY and CDR2 SVGAGI (reference sequence). CDR3 length equals 14 residues. V was pared by 7 bases and J by 6 bases, with 8 bases of the junction left unmatched. The chain carries TRBV6-6 and TRBJ2-1; 8 bases line up with TRBD1. This TCR came from a woman aged 60 to 75 in good health, CMV-negative, and a related stem cell transplant donor. Sequences were obtained from PBMCs. In DNA, the CDR3 is TGTGCCAGCACTTCCGGGACAGGTGCCAATGAGCAGTTCTTC. It codes for CASTSGTGANEQFF.